This entry lists 18 T cell receptor beta chains sequenced from one sample in a study of Graves' ophthalmopathy and Graves' hyperthyroidism. TCR beta CDR3 amplification used RNA transcripts. In the first round, RT-PCR was carried out with HTBI primers, and a multiplex PCR formed the second round. TCRdb ran MiXCR on the multiplex PCR reads and lists one entry per CDR3 protein. The sample shows roughly 350,000 distinct CDR3 sequences, about a sixth of them seen only once. Material for sequencing was peripheral blood. Every receptor here comes from an adult woman with stable Graves' hyperthyroidism.

Ten or more counts support this clonotype. The junction and the germline gene differ at one end; a read error may be behind it. This sequence joins TRBV6-2 or TRBV6-3 and TRBJ2-2; 8 nucleotides align to TRBD2. CDR1 and CDR2 (germline): MNHEY, SVGEGT. CDR3 length: 15 amino acids. CDR3 bases: TGTGCCAGCAGTGTACTAGCGGACCTGACCGGGAAGCTGTTTTTT. It specifies CASSVLADLTGKLFF.

The table lists this clonotype with many counts. The chain uses TRBV3-1 and TRBJ2-5, with D perhaps TRBD2 (5 bases). This CDR3 is 11 amino acids long. V lost 1 base to trimming and J lost 14 bases, with 11 bases between them. In germline, CDR1 is LGHDT, CDR2 YNNKEL (reference sequence). The CDR3 protein is CASSQALARYF. CDR3 DNA sequence: TGTGCCAGCAGCCAAGCGTTAGCGAGATACTTC.

This clonotype was counted a few times. J is TRBJ2-5 and V is TRBV12-3 or TRBV12-4; 7 bases align to TRBD1. The CDR3 has 12 residues. J lost 5 bases, V lost 5 bases, and 2 bases had no gene match. For the CDR3, the DNA is TGTGCCAGCAGTCAGACAGGGGAGACCCAGTACTTC. As protein: CASSQTGETQYF.

The gene calls are TRBV20-1 and TRBJ2-5; TRBD2 matches 8 bases. With V trimmed by 1 base and J by 6 bases, 7 bases remained unmatched. The CDR3 length is 14 residues. Germline V gene data show CDR1 as DFQATT and CDR2 as SNEGSKA (reference sequence). The CDR3 coding sequence is TGCAGTGCTAGAGGAGCGCGCGGGAGGCAGACCCAGTACTTC. As protein: CSARGARGRQTQYF.

This clonotype was counted at least ten times. This chain joins TRBV5-1 and TRBJ2-2; the D gene is possibly TRBD1 (5 bases). The germline CDR1 and CDR2 sequences are SGHRS and YFSETQ. Trimming took 0 bases from V and 4 from J, leaving 13 bases between them. The CDR3 sequence is 16 residues long. The CDR3 coding sequence is TGCGCCAGCAGCTTGGAGGGCAGACAGACCACCGGGGAGCTGTTTTTT. Translating gives CASSLEGRQTTGELFF.

Comments on this clonotype: Compared with germline, one end of the junction differs, possibly owing to a read error. The chain carries TRBV29-1 and TRBJ2-7; 7 bases agree with TRBD1. Germline assignment: CDR1 SQVTM and CDR2 ANQGSEA. CDR3 length: 14 residues. CDR3 bases: TGCAGCGTTGAAAACGACAGGGCCCGGCCCCGGAGGTGCTTC. It codes for CSVENDRARPRRCF.

The chain is built from TRBV18 and TRBJ1-1; D call uncertain. V was shortened by 6 bases and J by 1 base, with 15 bases between the two germline ends. The CDR3 runs 15 residues. Germline lookup yields CDR1 KGHSH and CDR2 LQKENI. The CDR3: CASSTFLPENTEAFF. The DNA of the CDR3 is TGTGCCAGCTCTACCTTTCTACCCGAGAACACTGAAGCTTTCTTT.

The chain joins TRBV4-1 to TRBJ2-5; D not resolved. Trimming pared 0 bases from V and 5 bases from J, leaving 7 bases between. Per the germline V gene, CDR1 is MGHRA and CDR2 is YSYEKL. This CDR3 has 13 residues. The CDR3 sequence: CASSQDWVETQYF. CDR3 DNA: TGCGCCAGCAGCCAAGATTGGGTGGAGACCCAGTACTTC.

This clonotype was seen many times. The chain has TRBV5-6 and TRBJ2-7, with 8 positions matching TRBD2. Germline CDR1 is SGHDT and CDR2 is YYEEEE. This CDR3 spans 16 amino acids. The junction had 6 bases not matched to a gene; V was cut back by 1 base and J by 0 bases. The CDR3 DNA reads TGTGCCAGCAGCTTGAGTCGTAGCGGGATCTCCTACGAGCAGTACTTC. This codes for CASSLSRSGISYEQYF.

This clonotype was counted only a few times. A much larger clone differs by one base, so this may be a read error. The V call is TRBV7-2, the J call TRBJ2-5; 9 bases are shared with TRBD2. The CDR3 consists of 16 residues. Germline CDR1 and CDR2: SGHTA and FQGNSA. CDR3 region: CASSFWREGRVETKYF. Written as DNA, the CDR3 is TGTGCCAGCAGCTTTTGGCGGGAGGGCCGGGTAGAGACCAAGTACTTC.

The table lists this clonotype with many counts. The gene calls are TRBV10-3 and TRBJ2-7; 7 positions match TRBD2. Looked up from germline, CDR1 is ENHRY and CDR2 is SYGVKD. V lost 10 bases and J lost 4; bases outside the gene matches: 10. This CDR3 is 13 amino acids long. The CDR3 reads CATRAAGAYEQYF. In DNA form, the CDR3 reads TGTGCCACTCGTGCGGCGGGAGCGTACGAGCAGTACTTC.

This clonotype appeared many times. V and J are TRBV7-6 and TRBJ2-2, with 8 bases aligning to TRBD2. CDR1 is SGHVS, CDR2 FNYEAQ, per germline. Losses at the gene ends were 3 bases for V and 5 bases for J; bases not matched to a gene: 8. The CDR3 totals 16 residues. CDR3 DNA sequence: TGTGCCAGCAGCTTTATGTCGGGGGGGCGGACCGGGGAGCTGTTTTTT. This translates into CASSFMSGGRTGELFF.

This chain links TRBV12-3 or TRBV12-4 with TRBJ2-1; D unresolved. This CDR3 has 13 amino acids. The V and J ends lost 4 bases and 6 bases respectively, with 10 bases between them. CDR3 nucleotide sequence: TGTGCCAGCAGTTCATCGGCCCTCAATGAGCAGTTCTTC. The encoded protein is CASSSSALNEQFF.

This clonotype has a count of ten or more. The chain couples TRBV6-5 to TRBJ2-7; D uncertain. This CDR3 spans 13 amino acids. Germline values: CDR1 MNHEY, CDR2 SVGAGI. V shed 6 bases and J shed 0 bases, with 9 bases lying between them. The CDR3, as DNA: TGTGCCAGCAGGGGGAAGAGCTCCTACGAGCAGTACTTC. This translates into CASRGKSSYEQYF.

Details on this clonotype: With a much larger clone just one base away, this may be a read error. V gene TRBV6-1 combines with J gene TRBJ2-1, with D unclear. The CDR3 runs 15 residues. The germline V gene has CDR1 MNHNS and CDR2 SASEGT. The CDR3 nucleotides read TGTGCCAGCAGTGAAGCCACAGTAAACTACAATGAGAAGTTCTTC. Translated, it gives CASSEATVNYNEKFF.

There are many counts of this clonotype. The junction and the germline gene differ at one end; a read error may be behind it. The chain combines TRBV28 with TRBJ2-7, with D possibly TRBD2 on 6 matching bases. This CDR3 has 15 residues. CDR1 and CDR2 (germline): MDHEN, SYDVKM. In DNA, the CDR3 is TGTGCCAGCAGTTTAGTCGAGCGGGTTCTCTACGAGCAGTGCTTC. Encoded protein: CASSLVERVLYEQCF.

The chain recombines TRBV4-1 with TRBJ2-2; perhaps TRBD1 as D (6 bases). V shed 3 bases and J shed 4 bases, with 15 bases lying between them. This CDR3 spans 16 amino acids. Germline-derived CDR1 and CDR2 are MGHRA and YSYEKL. CDR3 DNA sequence: TGCGCCAGCAGCCATGACAGGCGAGAACGCACCGGGGAGCTGTTTTTT. Amino acid sequence: CASSHDRRERTGELFF.

In this sample, this clonotype turned up many times. The genes are TRBV15 and TRBJ1-1; D possibly corresponds to TRBD1 (6 bases). The CDR3 is made up of 16 amino acids. The V and J ends lost 0 bases and 3 bases respectively, with 14 bases between them. The V gene's germline CDR1 is LNHNV and CDR2 YYDKDF (reference sequence). In DNA form, the CDR3 reads TGTGCCACCAGCAGAGAGTTACTGGGGGCGGACACTGAAGCTTTCTTT. Its translation is CATSRELLGADTEAFF.